This entry concerns a single TCR beta chain. Its antigen is not identified. This sample was included in a study of lymphopenia after photon versus proton radiotherapy. Findings and limits, study-wide: Post-nadir diversity loss with photons came from oligoclonal expansion, particularly CD8+ Temra cells.

The CDR3 spans 15 residues. Trimming removed 5 bases from V and 6 bases from J, with 16 bases in between. Germline CDR1 reads LNHNV; CDR2 reads YYDKDF (reference sequence). Repertoires were generated with immunoSEQ multiplex PCR, while TCRdb's copy carries only in-frame clones and drops some. The sample has more than 25,000 clones, approximately 90% seen once; the top ten hold 50%. The source of this sequence is a woman aged 55-70 years with cholangiocarcinoma. Some clones in this sample may be carry-over from other donors' samples. The sequencing here drew on peripheral blood, taken from a patient treated with proton-based radiotherapy. The rearrangement links TRBV15 to TRBJ2-2; tentatively, D is TRBD1 (6 bases). The CDR3 sequence: CATSVKDRSSGELFF. CDR3 sequence (DNA): TGTGCCACCAGCGTCAAGGACAGATCGTCCGGGGAGCTGTTTTTT.